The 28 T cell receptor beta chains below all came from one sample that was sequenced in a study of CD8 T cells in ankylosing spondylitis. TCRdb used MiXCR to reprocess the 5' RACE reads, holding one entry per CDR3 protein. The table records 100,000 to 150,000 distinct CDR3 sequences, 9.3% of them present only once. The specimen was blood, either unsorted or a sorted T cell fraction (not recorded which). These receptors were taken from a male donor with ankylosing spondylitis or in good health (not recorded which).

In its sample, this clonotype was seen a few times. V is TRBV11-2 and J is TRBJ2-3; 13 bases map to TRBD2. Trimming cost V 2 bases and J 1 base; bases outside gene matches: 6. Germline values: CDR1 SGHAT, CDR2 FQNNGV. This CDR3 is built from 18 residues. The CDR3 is CASSLLGLAGAGTDTQYF. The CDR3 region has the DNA TGTGCCAGCAGCTTACTAGGACTAGCGGGAGCGGGCACAGATACGCAGTATTTT.

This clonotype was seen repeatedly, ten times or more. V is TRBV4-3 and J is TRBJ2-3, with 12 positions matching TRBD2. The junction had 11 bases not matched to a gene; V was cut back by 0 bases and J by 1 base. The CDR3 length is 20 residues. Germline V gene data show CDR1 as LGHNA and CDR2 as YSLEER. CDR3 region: CASSQDVATSGSVGTDTQYF. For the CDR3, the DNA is TGCGCCAGCAGCCAAGATGTTGCGACTAGCGGGAGTGTGGGCACAGATACGCAGTATTTT.

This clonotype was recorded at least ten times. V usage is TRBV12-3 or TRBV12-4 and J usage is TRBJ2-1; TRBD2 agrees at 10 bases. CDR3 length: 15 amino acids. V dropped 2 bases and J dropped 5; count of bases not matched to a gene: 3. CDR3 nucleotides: TGTGCCAGCAGTTTACAAGCGGGAGGGCACAATGAGCAGTTCTTC. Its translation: CASSLQAGGHNEQFF.

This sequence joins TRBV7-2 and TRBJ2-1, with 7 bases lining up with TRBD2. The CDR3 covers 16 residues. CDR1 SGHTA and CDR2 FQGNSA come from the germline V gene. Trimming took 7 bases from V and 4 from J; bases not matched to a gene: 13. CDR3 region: CASTFPLAEAYNEQFF. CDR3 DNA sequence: TGTGCCAGCACCTTCCCTCTAGCGGAGGCTTACAATGAGCAGTTCTTC.

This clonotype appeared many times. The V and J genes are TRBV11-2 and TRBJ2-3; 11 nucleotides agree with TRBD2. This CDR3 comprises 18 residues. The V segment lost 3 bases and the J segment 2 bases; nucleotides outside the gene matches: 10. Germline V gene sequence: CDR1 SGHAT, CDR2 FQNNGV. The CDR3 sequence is CASSFLSLTSGNTDTQYF. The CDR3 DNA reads TGTGCCAGCAGCTTTTTATCTCTGACTAGCGGGAACACAGATACGCAGTATTTT.

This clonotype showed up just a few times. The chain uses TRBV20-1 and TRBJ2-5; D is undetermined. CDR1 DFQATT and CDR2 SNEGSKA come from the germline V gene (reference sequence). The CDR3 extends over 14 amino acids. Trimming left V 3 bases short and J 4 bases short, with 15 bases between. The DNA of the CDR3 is TGCAGTGCTAGCAGTATGCGGAGTGGAGAGACCCAGTACTTC. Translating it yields CSASSMRSGETQYF.

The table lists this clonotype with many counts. CDR3 protein: CSVERETQYF. The CDR3 region has the DNA TGCAGCGTTGAACGAGAGACCCAGTACTTC. The rearrangement uses TRBV29-1 and TRBJ2-5; D remains ambiguous. From germline, CDR1 is SQVTM and CDR2 ANQGSEA. CDR3 length: 10 amino acids. Trimming took 2 bases from V and 4 from J, leaving 2 bases between them.

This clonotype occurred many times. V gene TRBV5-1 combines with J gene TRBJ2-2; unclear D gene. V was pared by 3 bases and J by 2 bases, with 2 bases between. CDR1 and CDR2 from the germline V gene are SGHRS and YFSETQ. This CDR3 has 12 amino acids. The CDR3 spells CASSSNTGELFF. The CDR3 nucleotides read TGCGCCAGCAGCTCAAACACCGGGGAGCTGTTTTTT. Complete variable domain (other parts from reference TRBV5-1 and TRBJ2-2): KAGVTQTPRYLIKTRGQQVTLSCSPISGHRSVSWYQQTPGQGLQFLFEYFSETQRNKGNFPGRFSGRQFSNSRSEMNVSTLELGDSALYLCASSSNTGELFFGEGSRLTVL.

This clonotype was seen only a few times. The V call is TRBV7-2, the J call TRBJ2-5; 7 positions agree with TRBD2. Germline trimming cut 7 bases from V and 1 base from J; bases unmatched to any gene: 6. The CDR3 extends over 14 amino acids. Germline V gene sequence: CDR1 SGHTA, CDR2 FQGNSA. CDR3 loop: CASTSGPSQETQYF. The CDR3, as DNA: TGTGCCAGCACTAGCGGCCCTTCCCAAGAGACCCAGTACTTC.

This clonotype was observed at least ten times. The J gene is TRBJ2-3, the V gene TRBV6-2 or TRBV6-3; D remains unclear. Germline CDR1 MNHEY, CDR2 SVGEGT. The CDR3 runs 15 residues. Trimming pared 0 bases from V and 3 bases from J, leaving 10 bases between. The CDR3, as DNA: TGTGCCAGCAGTTACTCCCGGACGTATACAGATACGCAGTATTTT. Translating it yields CASSYSRTYTDTQYF.

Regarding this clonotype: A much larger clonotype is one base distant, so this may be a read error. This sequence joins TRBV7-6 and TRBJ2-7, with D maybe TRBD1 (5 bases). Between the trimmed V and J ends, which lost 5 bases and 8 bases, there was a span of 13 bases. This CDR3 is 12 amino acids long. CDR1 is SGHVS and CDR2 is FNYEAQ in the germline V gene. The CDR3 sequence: CASSLDSDKQYF. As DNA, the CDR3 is TGTGCCAGCAGCCTCGACAGCGACAAGCAGTACTTC.

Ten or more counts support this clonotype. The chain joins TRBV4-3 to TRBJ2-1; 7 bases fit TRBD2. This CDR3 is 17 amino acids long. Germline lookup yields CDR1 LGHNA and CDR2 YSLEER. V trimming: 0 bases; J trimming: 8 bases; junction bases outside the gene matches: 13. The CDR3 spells CASSQEFASGAQDEQFF. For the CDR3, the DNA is TGCGCCAGCAGCCAAGAGTTCGCCAGCGGGGCCCAGGATGAGCAGTTCTTC.

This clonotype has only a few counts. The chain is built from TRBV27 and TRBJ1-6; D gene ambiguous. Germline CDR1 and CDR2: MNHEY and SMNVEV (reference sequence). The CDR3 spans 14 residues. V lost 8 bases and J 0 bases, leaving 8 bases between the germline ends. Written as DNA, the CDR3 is TGTGCCAGCGGGAGAAGCTCCTATAATTCACCCCTCCACTTT. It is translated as CASGRSSYNSPLHF.

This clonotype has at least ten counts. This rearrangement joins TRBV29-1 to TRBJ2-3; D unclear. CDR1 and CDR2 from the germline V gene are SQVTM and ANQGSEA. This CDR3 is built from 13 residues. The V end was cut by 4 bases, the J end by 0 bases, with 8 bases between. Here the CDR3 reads CSVAPSSTDTQYF. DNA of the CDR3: TGCAGCGTTGCACCATCTAGCACAGATACGCAGTATTTT.

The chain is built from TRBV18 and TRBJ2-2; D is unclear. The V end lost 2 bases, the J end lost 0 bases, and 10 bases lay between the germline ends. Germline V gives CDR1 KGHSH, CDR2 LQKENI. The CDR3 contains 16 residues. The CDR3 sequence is CASSPSRTANTGELFF. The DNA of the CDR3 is TGTGCCAGCTCACCATCACGGACCGCGAACACCGGGGAGCTGTTTTTT.

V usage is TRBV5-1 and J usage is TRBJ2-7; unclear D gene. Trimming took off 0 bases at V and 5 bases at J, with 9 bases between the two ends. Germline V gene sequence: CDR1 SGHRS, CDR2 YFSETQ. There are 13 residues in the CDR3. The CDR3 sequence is CASSLVPRNEQYF. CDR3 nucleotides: TGCGCCAGCAGCTTGGTACCCCGGAACGAGCAGTACTTC. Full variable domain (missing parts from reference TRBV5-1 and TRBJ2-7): KAGVTQTPRYLIKTRGQQVTLSCSPISGHRSVSWYQQTPGQGLQFLFEYFSETQRNKGNFPGRFSGRQFSNSRSEMNVSTLELGDSALYLCASSLVPRNEQYFGPGTRLTVT.

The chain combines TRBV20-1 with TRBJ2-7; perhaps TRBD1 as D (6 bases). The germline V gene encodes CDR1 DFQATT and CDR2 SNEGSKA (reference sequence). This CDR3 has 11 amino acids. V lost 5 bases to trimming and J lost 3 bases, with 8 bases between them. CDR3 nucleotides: TGCAGTGCTGTGGACAGCTACGAGCAGTACTTC. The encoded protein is CSAVDSYEQYF.

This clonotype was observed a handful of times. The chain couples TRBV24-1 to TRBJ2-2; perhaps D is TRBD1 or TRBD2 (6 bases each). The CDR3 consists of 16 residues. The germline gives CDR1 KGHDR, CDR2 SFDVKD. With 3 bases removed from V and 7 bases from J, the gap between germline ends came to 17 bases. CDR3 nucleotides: TGTGCCACCAGTGATGCGGGACACTATTCGGGCGGGGAGCTGTTTTTT. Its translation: CATSDAGHYSGGELFF.

Here the CDR3 DNA reads TGTGCCTGGAGCAAACAGGGGGCTTGGGGCTACACCTTC. Translating gives CAWSKQGAWGYTF. This sequence joins TRBV30 and TRBJ1-2; 9 positions match TRBD1. The CDR3 has 13 amino acids. The V gene end was trimmed by 3 bases and the J gene end by 8 bases; junction bases not matched to a gene: 7. In germline, CDR1 is GTSNPN, CDR2 SVGIG (reference sequence). Combining the CDR3 with reference TRBV30 and TRBJ1-2 gives the whole variable domain SQTIHQWPATLVQPVGSPLSLECTVEGTSNPNLYWYRQAAGRGLQLLFYSVGIGQISSEVPQNLSASRPQDRQFILSSKKLLLSDSGFYLCAWSKQGAWGYTFGSGTRLTVV.

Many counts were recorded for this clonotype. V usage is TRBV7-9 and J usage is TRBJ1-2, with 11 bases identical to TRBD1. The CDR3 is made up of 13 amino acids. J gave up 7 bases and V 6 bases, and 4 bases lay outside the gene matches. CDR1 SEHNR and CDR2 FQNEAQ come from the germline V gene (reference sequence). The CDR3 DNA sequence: TGTGCCAGCAGACCGGGACAGGGGGTTGGCTACACCTTC. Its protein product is CASRPGQGVGYTF. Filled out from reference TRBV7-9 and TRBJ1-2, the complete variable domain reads DTGVSQNPRHKITKRGQNVTFRCDPISEHNRLYWYRQTLGQGPEFLTYFQNEAQLEKSRLLSDRFSAERPKGSFSTLEIQRTEQGDSAMYLCASRPGQGVGYTFGSGTRLTVV.

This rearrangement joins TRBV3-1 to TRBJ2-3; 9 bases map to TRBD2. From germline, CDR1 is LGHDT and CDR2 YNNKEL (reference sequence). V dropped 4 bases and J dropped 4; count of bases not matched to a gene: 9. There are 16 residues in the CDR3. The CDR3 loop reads CASSPRLREGADTQYF. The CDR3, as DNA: TGTGCCAGCAGCCCCCGGTTGCGGGAGGGAGCAGATACGCAGTATTTT.

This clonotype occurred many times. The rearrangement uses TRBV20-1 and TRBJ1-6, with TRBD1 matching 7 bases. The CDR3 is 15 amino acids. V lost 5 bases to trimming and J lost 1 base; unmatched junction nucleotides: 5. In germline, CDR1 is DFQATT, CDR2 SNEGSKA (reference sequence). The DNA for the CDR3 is TGCAGTGCTCCCACAGGGGTATCCTATAATTCACCCCTCCACTTT. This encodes CSAPTGVSYNSPLHF.

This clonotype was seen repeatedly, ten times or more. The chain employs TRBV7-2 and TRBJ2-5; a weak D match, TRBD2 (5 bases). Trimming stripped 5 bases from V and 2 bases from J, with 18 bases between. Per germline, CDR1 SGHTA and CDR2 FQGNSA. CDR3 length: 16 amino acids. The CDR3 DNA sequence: TGTGCCAGCAGCCTGAGCGGTAGAAGTGGACAAGAGACCCAGTACTTC. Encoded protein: CASSLSGRSGQETQYF.

As DNA, the CDR3 is TGCGCCAGCAGCCACCTCGGACGGGACTACGAGCAGTACTTC. Its protein product is CASSHLGRDYEQYF. The V and J genes are TRBV4-3 and TRBJ2-7; perhaps TRBD2 as D (5 bases). Germline values: CDR1 LGHNA, CDR2 YSLEER. The CDR3 has 14 amino acids. V lost 3 bases and J lost 3, with 12 bases in between.

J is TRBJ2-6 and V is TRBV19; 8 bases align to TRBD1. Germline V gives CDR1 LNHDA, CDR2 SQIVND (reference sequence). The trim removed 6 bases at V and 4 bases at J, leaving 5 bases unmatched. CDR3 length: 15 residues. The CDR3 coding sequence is TGTGCCAGTAGCTTGGACAGGGCCGGGGCCAACGTCCTGACTTTC. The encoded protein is CASSLDRAGANVLTF.

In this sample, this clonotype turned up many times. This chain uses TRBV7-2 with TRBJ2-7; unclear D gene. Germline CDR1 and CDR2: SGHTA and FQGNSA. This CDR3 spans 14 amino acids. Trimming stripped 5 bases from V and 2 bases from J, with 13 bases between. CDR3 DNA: TGTGCCAGCAGCGCGATAGCCTCAGCCTACGAGCAGTACTTC. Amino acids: CASSAIASAYEQYF.

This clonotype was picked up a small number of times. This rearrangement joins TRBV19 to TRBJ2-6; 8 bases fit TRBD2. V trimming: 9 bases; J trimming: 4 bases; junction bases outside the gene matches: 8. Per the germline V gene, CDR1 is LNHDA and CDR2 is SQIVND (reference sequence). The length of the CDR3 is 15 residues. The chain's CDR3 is CASGGVVTGANVLTF. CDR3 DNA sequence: TGTGCCAGCGGGGGGGTAGTAACAGGGGCCAACGTCCTGACTTTC.

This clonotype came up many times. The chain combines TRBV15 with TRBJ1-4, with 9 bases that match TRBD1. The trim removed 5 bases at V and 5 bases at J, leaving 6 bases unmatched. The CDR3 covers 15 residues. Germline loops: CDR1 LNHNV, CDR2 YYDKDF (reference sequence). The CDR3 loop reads CATSDIGQGNEKLFF. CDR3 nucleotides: TGTGCCACCAGCGATATTGGACAGGGGAATGAAAAACTGTTTTTT. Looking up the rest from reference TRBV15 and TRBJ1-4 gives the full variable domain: DAMVIQNPRYQVTQFGKPVTLSCSQTLNHNVMYWYQQKSSQAPKLLFHYYDKDFNNEADTPDNFQSRRPNTSFCFLDIRSPGLGDTAMYLCATSDIGQGNEKLFFGSGTQLSVL.